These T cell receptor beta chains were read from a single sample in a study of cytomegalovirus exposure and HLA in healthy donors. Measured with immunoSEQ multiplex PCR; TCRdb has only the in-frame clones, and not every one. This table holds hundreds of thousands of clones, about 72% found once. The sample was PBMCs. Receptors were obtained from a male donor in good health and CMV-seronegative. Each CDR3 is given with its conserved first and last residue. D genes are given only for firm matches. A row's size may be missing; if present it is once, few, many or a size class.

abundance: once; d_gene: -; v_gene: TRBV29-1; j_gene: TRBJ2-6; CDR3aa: CSVTGGTVLSGANVLTF; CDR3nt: TGCAGCGTTACAGGAGGGACAGTGCTCTCTGGGGCCAACGTCCTGACTTTC
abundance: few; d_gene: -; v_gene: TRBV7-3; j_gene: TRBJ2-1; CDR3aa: CASSLAGPNGEQFF; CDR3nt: TGTGCCAGCAGCTTAGCAGGGCCCAACGGTGAGCAGTTCTTC
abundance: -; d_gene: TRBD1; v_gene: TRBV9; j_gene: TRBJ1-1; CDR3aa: CASSVSTGATEAFF; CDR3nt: TGTGCCAGCAGCGTAAGTACAGGGGCCACTGAAGCTTTCTTT
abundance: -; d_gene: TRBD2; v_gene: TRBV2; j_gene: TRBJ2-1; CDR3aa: CAPRRGSSYNEQFF; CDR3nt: TGTGCCCCCCGGCGGGGGTCTTCCTACAATGAGCAGTTCTTC
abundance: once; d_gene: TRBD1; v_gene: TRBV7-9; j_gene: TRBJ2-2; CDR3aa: CSSINRDRTTGELFF; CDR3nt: TGTTCCAGCATCAACCGGGACAGAACAACCGGGGAGCTGTTTTTT
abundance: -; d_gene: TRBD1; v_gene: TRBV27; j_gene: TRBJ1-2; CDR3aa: CASRQGLRGYTF; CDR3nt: TGTGCCAGCAGACAGGGGCTAAGGGGCTACACCTTC
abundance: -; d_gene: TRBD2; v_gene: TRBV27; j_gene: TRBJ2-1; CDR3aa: CASSLSLPSGLYNEQFF; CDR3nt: TGTGCCAGCAGTTTATCGCTCCCTAGCGGCTTATACAATGAGCAGTTCTTC
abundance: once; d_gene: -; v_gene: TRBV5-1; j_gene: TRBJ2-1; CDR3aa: CASSLVLPAEGNEQFF; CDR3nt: TGCGCCAGCAGCTTGGTCCTTCCAGCGGAGGGCAATGAGCAGTTCTTC
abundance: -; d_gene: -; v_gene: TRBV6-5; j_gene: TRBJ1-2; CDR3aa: CASSPSGHLNYGYTF; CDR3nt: TGTGCCAGCAGTCCCTCGGGACACCTCAACTATGGCTACACCTTC
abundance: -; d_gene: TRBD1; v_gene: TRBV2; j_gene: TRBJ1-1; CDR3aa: CASRTRQGITEAFF; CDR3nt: TGTGCCAGCAGAACCAGACAGGGAATCACTGAAGCTTTCTTT
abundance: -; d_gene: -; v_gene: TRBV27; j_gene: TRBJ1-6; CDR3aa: CASSSDSGGLPLHF; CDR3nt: TGTGCCAGCAGTAGCGACTCGGGGGGGCTCCCCCTCCACTTT
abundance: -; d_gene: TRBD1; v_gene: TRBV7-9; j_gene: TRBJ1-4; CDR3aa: CASSRGTGNEKLFF; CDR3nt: TGTGCCAGCAGCCGAGGGACAGGGAACGAAAAACTGTTTTTT
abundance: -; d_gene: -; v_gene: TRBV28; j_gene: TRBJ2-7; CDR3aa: CATRDGGLYEQYF; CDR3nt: TGTGCCACCCGGGACGGGGGACTTTACGAGCAGTACTTC
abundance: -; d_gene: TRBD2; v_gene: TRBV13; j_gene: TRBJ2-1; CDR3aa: CASRDEAGGPNEQFF; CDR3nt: TGTGCCAGCCGCGATGAGGCGGGAGGGCCGAATGAGCAGTTCTTC
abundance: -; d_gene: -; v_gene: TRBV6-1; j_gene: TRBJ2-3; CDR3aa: CASSTTGSQYF; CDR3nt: TGTGCCAGCAGTACAACAGGGTCGCAGTATTTT
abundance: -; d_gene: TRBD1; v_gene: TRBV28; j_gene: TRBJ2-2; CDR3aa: CASSWDREDTGELFF; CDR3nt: TGTGCCAGCAGTTGGGACAGGGAGGACACCGGGGAGCTGTTTTTT
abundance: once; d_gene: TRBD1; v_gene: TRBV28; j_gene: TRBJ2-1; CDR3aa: CASTLDRANEQFF; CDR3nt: TGTGCCAGCACCTTGGACAGGGCCAATGAGCAGTTCTTC
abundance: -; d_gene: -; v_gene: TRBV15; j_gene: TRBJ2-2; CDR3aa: CATSRDWRDGELFF; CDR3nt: TGTGCCACCAGCAGAGATTGGAGGGACGGGGAGCTGTTTTTT
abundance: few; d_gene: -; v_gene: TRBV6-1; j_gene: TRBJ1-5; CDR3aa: CASSEEQGPNQPQHF; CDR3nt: TGTGCCAGCAGTGAAGAGCAGGGCCCAAATCAGCCCCAGCATTTT
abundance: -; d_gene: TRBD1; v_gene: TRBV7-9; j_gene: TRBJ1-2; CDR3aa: CASSFGQGIGGYTF; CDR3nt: TGTGCCAGCAGCTTCGGACAGGGAATTGGGGGCTACACCTTC
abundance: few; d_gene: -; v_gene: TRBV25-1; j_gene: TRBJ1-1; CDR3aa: CASSDWGENTEAFF; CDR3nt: TGTGCCAGCAGTGACTGGGGGGAGAACACTGAAGCTTTCTTT
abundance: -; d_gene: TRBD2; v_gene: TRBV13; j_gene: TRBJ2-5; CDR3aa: CASSALSSGRETQYF; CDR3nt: TGTGCCAGCAGCGCCCTGTCTAGCGGGAGAGAGACCCAGTACTTC
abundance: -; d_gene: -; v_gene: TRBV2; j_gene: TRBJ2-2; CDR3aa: CASAGPGELFF; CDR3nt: TGTGCCAGCGCGGGCCCCGGGGAGCTGTTTTTT